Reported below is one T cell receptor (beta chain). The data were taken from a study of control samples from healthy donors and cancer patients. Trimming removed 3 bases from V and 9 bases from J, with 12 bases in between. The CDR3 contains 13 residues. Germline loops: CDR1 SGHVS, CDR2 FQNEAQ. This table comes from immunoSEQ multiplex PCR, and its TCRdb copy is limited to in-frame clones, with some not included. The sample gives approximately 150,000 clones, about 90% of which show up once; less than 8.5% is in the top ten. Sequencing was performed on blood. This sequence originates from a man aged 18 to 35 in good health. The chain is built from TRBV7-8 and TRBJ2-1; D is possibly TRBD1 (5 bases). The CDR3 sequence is CASSFRVPREQFF. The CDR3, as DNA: TGTGCCAGCAGCTTCAGGGTCCCCCGTGAGCAGTTCTTC.